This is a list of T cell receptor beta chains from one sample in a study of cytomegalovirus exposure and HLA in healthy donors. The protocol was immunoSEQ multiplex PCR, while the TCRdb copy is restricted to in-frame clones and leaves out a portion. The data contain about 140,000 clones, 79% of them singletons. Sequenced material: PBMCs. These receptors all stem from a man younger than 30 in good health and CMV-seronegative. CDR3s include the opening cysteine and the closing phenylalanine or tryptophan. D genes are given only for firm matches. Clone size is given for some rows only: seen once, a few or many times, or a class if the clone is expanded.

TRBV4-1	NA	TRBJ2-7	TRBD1	CASSQGDRGLEQYF	TGCGCCAGCAGCCAAGGGGACAGGGGGCTAGAGCAGTACTTC
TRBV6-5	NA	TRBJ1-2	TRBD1	CASSYLRTGGSYGYTF	TGTGCCAGCAGTTACTTACGGACAGGGGGCTCCTATGGCTACACCTTC
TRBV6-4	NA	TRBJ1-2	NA	CASSLTGNPNYGYTF	TGTGCCAGCAGCCTCACAGGAAATCCTAACTATGGCTACACCTTC
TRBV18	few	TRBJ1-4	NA	CASSPSLGRFQEKLFF	TGTGCCAGCTCACCTTCCCTCGGGAGATTCCAAGAAAAACTGTTTTTT
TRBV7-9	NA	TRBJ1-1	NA	CASSFRDGEAFF	TGTGCCAGCAGCTTCAGGGATGGTGAAGCTTTCTTT
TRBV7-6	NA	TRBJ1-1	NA	CASSGTGRNTEAFF	TGTGCCAGCAGCGGGACCGGGAGGAACACTGAAGCTTTCTTT
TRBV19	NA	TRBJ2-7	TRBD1	CASSLTGGEFYEQYF	TGTGCCAGTAGCCTCACAGGGGGCGAGTTCTACGAGCAGTACTTC
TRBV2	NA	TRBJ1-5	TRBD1	CASTYSRDRGLGQHF	TGTGCCAGCACCTACTCCCGGGACAGGGGGCTCGGGCAGCATTTT
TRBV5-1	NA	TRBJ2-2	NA	CASSPGSQPGELFF	TGCGCCAGCAGCCCCGGGTCCCAACCCGGGGAGCTGTTTTTT
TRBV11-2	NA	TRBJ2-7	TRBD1	CASSLDRGQSYEQYF	TGTGCCAGCAGCCTCGACAGGGGGCAATCCTACGAGCAGTACTTC
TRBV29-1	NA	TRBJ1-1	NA	CSCDRREAFF	TGCAGCTGCGACAGACGTGAAGCTTTCTTT
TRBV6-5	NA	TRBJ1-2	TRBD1	CASSYTGAGNYGYTF	TGTGCCAGCAGTTACACAGGGGCCGGGAACTATGGCTACACCTTC